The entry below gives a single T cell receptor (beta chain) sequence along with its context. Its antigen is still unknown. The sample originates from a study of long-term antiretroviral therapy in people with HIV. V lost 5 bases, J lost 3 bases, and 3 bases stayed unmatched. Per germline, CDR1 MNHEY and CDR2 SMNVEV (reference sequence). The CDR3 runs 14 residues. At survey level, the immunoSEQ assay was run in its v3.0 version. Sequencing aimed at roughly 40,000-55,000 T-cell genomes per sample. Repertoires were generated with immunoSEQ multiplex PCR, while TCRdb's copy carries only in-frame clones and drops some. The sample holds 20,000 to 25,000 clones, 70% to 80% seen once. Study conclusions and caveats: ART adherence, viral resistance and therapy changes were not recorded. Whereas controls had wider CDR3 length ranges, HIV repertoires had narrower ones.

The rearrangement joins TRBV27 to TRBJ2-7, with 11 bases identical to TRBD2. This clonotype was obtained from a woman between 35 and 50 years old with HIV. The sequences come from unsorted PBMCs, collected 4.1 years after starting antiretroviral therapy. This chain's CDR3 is CASSPGTSGYEQYF. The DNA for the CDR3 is TGTGCCAGCAGTCCCGGGACTAGCGGCTACGAGCAGTACTTC.